This passage covers 21 T cell receptor beta chains from one sample sequenced in a study of shared clonotypes between healthy human individuals. Repertoires were generated with immunoSEQ multiplex PCR, while TCRdb's copy carries only in-frame clones and drops some. In the table there are some 1 million clones, around 75% of which are singletons. The source material was memory CD4+ T cells sorted from blood. The subset denotes: CD45RA-negative fraction. These receptor sequences come from a man in his late teens or twenties in good health.

The rearrangement links TRBV18 to TRBJ1-1, with 12 bases identical to TRBD1. There are 16 residues in the CDR3. After removal of 0 bases from V and 6 bases from J, the junction contained 5 bases not matched to a gene. In germline, CDR1 is KGHSH, CDR2 LQKENI. The CDR3 DNA is TGTGCCAGCTCACCACCCGGGACAGGGGGCCGTGCTGAAGCTTTCTTT. This encodes CASSPPGTGGRAEAFF.

V and J are TRBV10-3 and TRBJ2-3, with 7 bases lining up with TRBD1. The CDR3 loop spans 14 amino acids. Germline trimming cut 4 bases from V and 5 bases from J; bases unmatched to any gene: 6. Germline CDR1 is ENHRY and CDR2 is SYGVKD. CDR3 sequence reads: CAISARDSGDTQYF. The CDR3 DNA reads as TGTGCCATCAGTGCTCGGGACAGCGGAGATACGCAGTATTTT.

Only a few counts were recorded for this clone. The V call is TRBV6-5, the J call TRBJ2-4; 9 bases map to TRBD2. J was trimmed by 2 bases and V by 4 bases; bases with no gene match: 6. The CDR3 totals 16 residues. Germline V gives CDR1 MNHEY, CDR2 SVGAGI. CDR3 sequence reads: CASSFGSGSTKNIQYF. CDR3 bases: TGTGCCAGCAGTTTTGGTAGCGGGAGTACCAAAAACATTCAGTACTTC.

The rearrangement links TRBV2 to TRBJ2-5, with D possibly TRBD1 on 5 matching bases. Per the germline V gene, CDR1 is SNHLY and CDR2 is FYNNEI. There are 14 residues in the CDR3. With 6 bases removed from V and 4 bases from J, the gap between germline ends came to 15 bases. CDR3 sequence (DNA): TGTGCCAGCAGCCCCAGGGAATTGTCAGAGACCCAGTACTTC. Encoded protein: CASSPRELSETQYF. Full variable domain (rest looked up from reference TRBV2 and TRBJ2-5): EPEVTQTPSHQVTQMGQEVILRCVPISNHLYFYWYRQILGQKVEFLVSFYNNEISEKSEIFDDQFSVERPDGSNFTLKIRSTKLEDSAMYFCASSPRELSETQYFGPGTRLLVL.

The chain is built from TRBV6-6 and TRBJ2-5; 10 bases match TRBD2. The CDR3 extends over 15 amino acids. Germline loops: CDR1 MNHNY, CDR2 SVGAGI (reference sequence). The trim removed 7 bases at V and 4 bases at J, leaving 9 bases unmatched. The CDR3 sequence is CASMFGAGGPETQYF. CDR3 bases: TGTGCCAGCATGTTCGGAGCGGGAGGGCCAGAGACCCAGTACTTC.

V and J are TRBV28 and TRBJ1-2, with TRBD1 matching over 7 bases. Germline-derived CDR1 and CDR2 are MDHEN and SYDVKM. V trimming: 7 bases; J trimming: 5 bases; junction bases outside the gene matches: 13. There are 15 residues in the CDR3. The CDR3 protein is CASTLVQGRGYGYTF. The CDR3 coding sequence is TGTGCCAGCACGCTAGTACAGGGGCGGGGATATGGCTACACCTTC.

This clone turned up a few times. The chain combines TRBV28 with TRBJ1-3, with TRBD1 as a possible D gene (5 bases). Germline loops: CDR1 MDHEN, CDR2 SYDVKM. Trimming took off 4 bases at V and 0 bases at J, with 10 bases between the two ends. The CDR3 totals 15 residues. This CDR3 is CASSSPGGSGNTIYF. CDR3 nucleotides: TGTGCCAGCAGTTCCCCGGGGGGCTCTGGAAACACCATATATTTT.

The genes are TRBV6-6 and TRBJ1-2; D gene unclear. V lost 2 bases to trimming and J lost 7 bases, with 11 bases between them. In germline, CDR1 is MNHNY, CDR2 SVGAGI (reference sequence). The CDR3 sequence is 13 residues long. CDR3 sequence: CASSYTKTSGYTF. In DNA form, the CDR3 reads TGTGCCAGCAGTTACACAAAAACGAGTGGCTACACCTTC.

This clone was seen more than once but under ten times. CDR3 bases: TGTGCCAGCAGAGGAGGGACAGGGCATGGGAACACCATATATTTT. Translation gives CASRGGTGHGNTIYF. J is TRBJ1-3 and V is TRBV27, with 9 nucleotides matching TRBD1. The CDR3 extends over 15 amino acids. Germline CDR1 reads MNHEY; CDR2 reads SMNVEV (reference sequence). V gave up 6 bases and J gave up 7 bases; unmatched junction bases: 10.

In this sample, this clone turned up a few times. Other DNA sequences in the same sample also yield this CDR3. The chain carries TRBV27 and TRBJ2-3; D might be TRBD2 (5 bases). Germline values: CDR1 MNHEY, CDR2 SMNVEV (reference sequence). The V and J ends lost 2 bases and 1 base respectively, with 7 bases between them. The CDR3 is 14 residues long. The DNA for the CDR3 is TGTGCCAGCAGTTTAAGCGGCCGCACAGATACGCAGTATTTT. It specifies CASSLSGRTDTQYF.

This clone was counted only a few times. This sequence joins TRBV10-3 and TRBJ1-2; the match to TRBD1 covers 7 bases. Germline assignment: CDR1 ENHRY and CDR2 SYGVKD. The CDR3 is made up of 14 amino acids. J lost 4 bases, V lost 3 bases, and 5 bases had no gene match. The CDR3 nucleotides are TGTGCCATCAGTGAAGCCGGGACAGTCTATGGCTACACCTTC. This codes for CAISEAGTVYGYTF.

As to this clone: At the DNA level, this CDR3 is encoded by other sequences in the same sample as well. The chain is built from TRBV5-1 and TRBJ2-7; TRBD1 matches at 11 bases. This CDR3 has 14 residues. J was trimmed by 6 bases and V by 4 bases; bases with no gene match: 6. Germline-derived CDR1 and CDR2 are SGHRS and YFSETQ. This CDR3 reads CASSPSGQGGEQYF. The CDR3 nucleotides read TGCGCCAGCAGCCCTTCGGGACAGGGGGGCGAGCAGTACTTC. The whole variable domain, filled in from reference TRBV5-1 and TRBJ2-7, reads KAGVTQTPRYLIKTRGQQVTLSCSPISGHRSVSWYQQTPGQGLQFLFEYFSETQRNKGNFPGRFSGRQFSNSRSEMNVSTLELGDSALYLCASSPSGQGGEQYFGPGTRLTVT.

J is TRBJ1-2 and V is TRBV30; a possible D gene is TRBD1 (6 bases). The CDR3 runs 13 residues. The V gene's germline CDR1 is GTSNPN and CDR2 SVGIG (reference sequence). V shed 3 bases and J shed 8 bases, with 16 bases lying between them. The CDR3, as DNA: TGTGCCTGGAGCCTGAGCAGGGGAGGAGGCTACACCTTC. Protein sequence: CAWSLSRGGGYTF.

This clone was picked up one time. The gene calls are TRBV7-2 and TRBJ1-2; perhaps TRBD1 as D (5 bases). Germline lookup yields CDR1 SGHTA and CDR2 FQGNSA. Between the trimmed V and J ends, which lost 2 bases and 7 bases, there was a span of 8 bases. The CDR3 length is 12 residues. In DNA form, the CDR3 reads TGTGCCAGCAGCTTATCGGACACTGGCTACACCTTC. As protein: CASSLSDTGYTF.

The chain has TRBV6-1 and TRBJ1-5; perhaps TRBD1 as D (6 bases). This CDR3 has 14 residues. Looked up from germline, CDR1 is MNHNS and CDR2 is SASEGT. Trimming removed 0 bases from V and 5 bases from J, with 8 bases in between. The CDR3 region is CASSEAGHDQPQHF. CDR3 sequence (DNA): TGTGCCAGCAGTGAAGCGGGACACGATCAGCCCCAGCATTTT.

The chain joins TRBV25-1 to TRBJ1-4; TRBD1 might be the D (5 bases). The CDR3 is 15 amino acids. The germline V and J ends were trimmed by 3 bases and 8 bases, with 16 bases remaining between them. Germline CDR1 is MGHDK and CDR2 is SYGVNS. This CDR3 is CASSDAAGRREKLFF. The DNA for the CDR3 is TGTGCCAGCAGTGATGCGGCAGGGCGTAGGGAAAAACTGTTTTTT.

V gene TRBV2 combines with J gene TRBJ2-3; 8 positions agree with TRBD1. CDR3 size: 14 residues. In germline, CDR1 is SNHLY, CDR2 FYNNEI. The ends lost 4 bases at V and 4 bases at J; junction bases unmatched: 4. CDR3 nucleotides: TGTGCCAGCAGTGTGGGCAGGGGGCCAGATACGCAGTATTTT. Its translation is CASSVGRGPDTQYF. The full variable domain, its missing parts supplied by reference TRBV2 and TRBJ2-3, is EPEVTQTPSHQVTQMGQEVILRCVPISNHLYFYWYRQILGQKVEFLVSFYNNEISEKSEIFDDQFSVERPDGSNFTLKIRSTKLEDSAMYFCASSVGRGPDTQYFGPGTRLTVL.

The rearrangement links TRBV28 to TRBJ1-2; D gene uncertain. The germline V gene has CDR1 MDHEN and CDR2 SYDVKM. The CDR3 sequence is 12 residues long. Trimming pared 2 bases from V and 8 bases from J, leaving 9 bases between. The CDR3 loop is CASSLETSGYTF. The CDR3, as DNA: TGTGCCAGCAGTTTAGAGACAAGCGGCTACACCTTC.

The V and J genes are TRBV19 and TRBJ2-3; 11 bases agree with TRBD1. The CDR3 loop spans 17 amino acids. Germline CDR1 LNHDA, CDR2 SQIVND (reference sequence). J was trimmed by 2 bases and V by 6 bases; bases with no gene match: 10. The CDR3 reads CASRGLGQGAFTDTQYF. The CDR3 DNA follows: TGTGCCAGTAGGGGACTCGGACAGGGGGCGTTCACAGATACGCAGTATTTT.

This clone showed up just a few times. The rearrangement links TRBV5-1 to TRBJ1-6; no clear D gene. V dropped 7 bases and J dropped 5 bases, with 13 bases sitting between them. The CDR3 contains 14 residues. In germline, CDR1 is SGHRS, CDR2 YFSETQ. CDR3 bases: TGCGCCAGCTCCCGGGCAGGCAATAATTCACCCCTCCACTTT. This codes for CASSRAGNNSPLHF.

This chain uses TRBV6-1 with TRBJ2-3; 8 bases agree with TRBD1. Germline V gene data show CDR1 as MNHNS and CDR2 as SASEGT. V was pared by 8 bases and J by 3 bases, with 7 bases of the junction left unmatched. This CDR3 spans 14 amino acids. The CDR3 here is CASERQGLTDTQYF. The CDR3 region has the DNA TGTGCCAGCGAGAGACAGGGGTTGACAGATACGCAGTATTTT.